Listed below are T cell receptor beta chains from one sample, sequenced in a study of cytomegalovirus exposure and HLA in healthy donors. Sequencing was performed with immunoSEQ multiplex PCR; in TCRdb, only in-frame clones are kept and a portion is missing. The sample carries 100,000 to 150,000 clones, just under 90% recorded once. The specimen was PBMCs. These receptors all stem from a man aged 25-45 years in good health and CMV-seronegative. Each CDR3 is given with its conserved first and last residue. The D gene is left open where the match is weak. The size field is filled for only some rows; it gives once, few, many or a size class.

clone size	V gene	D gene	CDR3 length	J gene	CDR3 DNA	CDR3 protein
few	TRBV19	-	14	TRBJ1-2	TGTGCCAGTAGTGACCTAGGAGGTAACTATGGCTACACCTTC	CASSDLGGNYGYTF
-	TRBV6-6	TRBD1	15	TRBJ2-7	TGTGCCAGCAGTCCTCCGGGACAGGGAGCCTACGAGCAGTACTTC	CASSPPGQGAYEQYF
-	TRBV9	TRBD1	15	TRBJ2-2	TGTGCCAGCAGCGTAGGGAGTACAGGGGCCGGGGAGCTGTTTTTT	CASSVGSTGAGELFF
-	TRBV5-1	TRBD2	13	TRBJ2-5	TGCGCCAGCAGCTTAGGGACTAAAGCGGCCCAGTACTTC	CASSLGTKAAQYF
once	TRBV6-5	TRBD2	15	TRBJ2-7	TGTGCCAGCAGTTACTCGACTAGCGGGGGCTACGAGCAGTACTTC	CASSYSTSGGYEQYF
-	TRBV7-6	-	12	TRBJ2-5	TGTGCCAGCAGCTTATATCGGGAGACCCAGTACTTC	CASSLYRETQYF
-	TRBV27	-	14	TRBJ1-1	TGTGCCAGCAGTGCCAGACAGGTCAACACTGAAGCTTTCTTT	CASSARQVNTEAFF
-	TRBV7-2	-	12	TRBJ2-7	TGTGCCAGCAGCCTCTCCCTCTACGAGCAGTACTTC	CASSLSLYEQYF
-	TRBV29-1	TRBD2	12	TRBJ2-5	TGCAGCGTTGAGGGACTAGCCGAGACCCAGTACTTC	CSVEGLAETQYF
-	TRBV5-3	-	17	TRBJ1-1	TGTGCCAGAAGCTTGGGGACCCCGACAGGAATGAACACTGAAGCTTTCTTT	CARSLGTPTGMNTEAFF
once	TRBV7-9	TRBD1	15	TRBJ1-2	TGTGCCAGCAGCTTAGTTTATGACAGGGAGTATGGCTACACCTTC	CASSLVYDREYGYTF
-	TRBV6-1	-	13	TRBJ1-5	TGTGCCAGCAGACAGGGTTCCAATCAGCCCCAGCATTTT	CASRQGSNQPQHF
-	TRBV7-2	TRBD1	15	TRBJ1-1	TGTGCCAGCAGCTACCTTGCAGGGGGTTTAACTGAAGCTTTCTTT	CASSYLAGGLTEAFF
-	TRBV10-3	TRBD1	19	TRBJ1-5	TGTGCCATCAGTGAGGGGACAGGGGGGCGAGCTTATAGCAATCAGCCCCAGCATTTT	CAISEGTGGRAYSNQPQHF
few	TRBV18	-	13	TRBJ2-7	TGTGCCAGCTCACCAGCGACTAATTACGAGCAGTACTTC	CASSPATNYEQYF
-	TRBV6-6	TRBD1	15	TRBJ2-2	TGTGCCAGCAGCGGGACAGGGAGGTTCACCGGGGAGCTGTTTTTT	CASSGTGRFTGELFF
-	TRBV5-1	-	16	TRBJ2-3	TGCGCCAGCAGCTTGGGCAGGGGGGTTGGCACAGATACGCAGTATTTT	CASSLGRGVGTDTQYF
-	TRBV4-1	TRBD1	15	TRBJ1-3	TGCGCCAGCAGCCGGGACAGTTACTCTGGAAACACCATATATTTT	CASSRDSYSGNTIYF
-	TRBV11-1	TRBD1	13	TRBJ1-2	TGTGCCAGCAGCCGCAGACAGGGGGATGGCTACACCTTC	CASSRRQGDGYTF
-	TRBV15	TRBD1	14	TRBJ2-2	TGTGCCACCAGCCGGGACAGTAACACCGGGGAGCTGTTTTTT	CATSRDSNTGELFF
once	TRBV19	TRBD1	15	TRBJ2-7	TGTGCCAGTAGTCCGGCCCGGGACAGGCACTACGAGCAGTACTTC	CASSPARDRHYEQYF
-	TRBV4-3	TRBD2	18	TRBJ2-3	TGCGCCAGCAGCCACGAATCTAGCGGGGGGGCGAGCACAGATACGCAGTATTTT	CASSHESSGGASTDTQYF
-	TRBV19	-	15	TRBJ2-7	TGTGCCAGTAGTATAGATGAGTACCCACTACGCGAGCAGTACTTC	CASSIDEYPLREQYF
-	TRBV27	-	16	TRBJ1-4	TGTGCCAGCAGTATACGAGGCTTCCCAACTAATGAAAAACTGTTTTTT	CASSIRGFPTNEKLFF
-	TRBV2	-	13	TRBJ2-5	TGTGCCGCAAGATCCGGGGTTGGAGAGACCCAGTACTTC	CAARSGVGETQYF
-	TRBV11-2	-	14	TRBJ2-5	TGTGCCAGCAGCTTGGTCGGGGACCAAGAGACCCAGTACTTC	CASSLVGDQETQYF
-	TRBV28	TRBD1	16	TRBJ1-2	TGTGCCAGCATACAGGGGGCGCAAGGGGCTAACTATGGCTACACCTTC	CASIQGAQGANYGYTF
-	TRBV11-2	-	15	TRBJ1-2	TGTGCCAGCAGCTTAGGCGGGGGCAGTGCCTATGGCTACACCTTC	CASSLGGGSAYGYTF
-	TRBV5-1	-	13	TRBJ2-7	TGCGCCAGCAGCTTGGATCAGAACTACGAGCAGTACTTC	CASSLDQNYEQYF
once	TRBV7-9	TRBD1	18	TRBJ1-3	TGTGCCACCTCTGCTTCCGATCAGACAGGGGGAATAGGAAACACCATATATTTT	CATSASDQTGGIGNTIYF
-	TRBV10-3	TRBD1	14	TRBJ2-1	TGTGCCATAAGGGGGCAAAGCTCCTACAATGAGCAGTTCTTC	CAIRGQSSYNEQFF
-	TRBV7-2	TRBD1	15	TRBJ2-7	TGTGCCAGCAGCCTCCGGGACAGGGCCTCCTACGAGCAGTACTTC	CASSLRDRASYEQYF
-	TRBV28	-	12	TRBJ2-7	TGTGCCAGCAGCCGTACAGGTTACGAGCAGTACTTC	CASSRTGYEQYF
-	TRBV6-6	TRBD1	15	TRBJ1-4	TGTGCCAGCAGAACGGGACAGGGCGCTAATGAAAAACTGTTTTTT	CASRTGQGANEKLFF
-	TRBV25-1	-	13	TRBJ1-1	TGTGCCAGCAACGGGGGGGGGTTAGCTGAAGCTTTCTTT	CASNGGGLAEAFF
-	TRBV7-9	-	17	TRBJ2-2	TGTGCCAGCAGCTTAGTCCAGGGTCAGCTAGCGACCGGGGAGCTGTTTTTT	CASSLVQGQLATGELFF
-	TRBV2	-	14	TRBJ2-3	TGTGCCAGCACGTCGGAGGCTGGGACAGATACGCAGTATTTT	CASTSEAGTDTQYF
-	TRBV19	TRBD1	14	TRBJ2-7	TGTGCCAGTAGCTACCGGGACAGTCCCTACGAGCAGTACTTC	CASSYRDSPYEQYF
-	TRBV2	-	13	TRBJ1-2	TGTGCCAGCAGTGAAGCCATTAACTATGGCTACACCTTC	CASSEAINYGYTF
-	TRBV19	-	15	TRBJ1-4	TGTGCCAGTAGTATAACTGTACGGGGAGTTGAAAAACTGTTTTTT	CASSITVRGVEKLFF